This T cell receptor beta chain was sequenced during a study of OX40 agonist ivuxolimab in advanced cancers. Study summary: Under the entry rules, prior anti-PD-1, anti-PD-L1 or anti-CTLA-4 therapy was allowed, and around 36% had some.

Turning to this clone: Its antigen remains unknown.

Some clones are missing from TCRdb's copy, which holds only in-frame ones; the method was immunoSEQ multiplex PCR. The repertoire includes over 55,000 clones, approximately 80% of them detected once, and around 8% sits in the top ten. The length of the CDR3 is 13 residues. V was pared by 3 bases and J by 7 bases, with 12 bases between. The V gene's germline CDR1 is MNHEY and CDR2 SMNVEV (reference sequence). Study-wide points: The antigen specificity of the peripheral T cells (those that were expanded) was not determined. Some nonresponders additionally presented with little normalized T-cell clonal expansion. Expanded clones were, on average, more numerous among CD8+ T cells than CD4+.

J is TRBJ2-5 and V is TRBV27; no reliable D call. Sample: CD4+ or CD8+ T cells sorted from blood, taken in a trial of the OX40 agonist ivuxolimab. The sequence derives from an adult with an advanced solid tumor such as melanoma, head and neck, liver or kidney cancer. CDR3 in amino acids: CASSLGTPGTQYF. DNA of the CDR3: TGTGCCAGCAGTTTGGGAACACCCGGGACCCAGTACTTC.